This is a list of T cell receptor beta chains from one sample in a study of CXCR3-negative and CXCR3-positive naive CD8 T cells. After re-calling the 5' RACE reads, TCRdb lists one entry per CDR3 protein, DNA absent. The sample holds roughly 130,000 distinct CDR3 sequences. The sample consisted of naive CXCR3+ CD8+ T cells from blood. The receptors shown here come from a human donor in good health. Some clones in this sample may be carry-over from other donors' samples. The CDR3 runs from the conserved cysteine through the conserved F or W.

J gene: TRBJ2-7
V gene: TRBV13
CDR3 protein: CASSLGRTGIDYEQYF

J gene: TRBJ1-1
V gene: TRBV29-1
CDR3 protein: CSVTEGGSTEAFF

J gene: TRBJ2-7
V gene: TRBV5-1
CDR3 protein: CASSRYLGEQYF

J gene: TRBJ2-1
V gene: TRBV29-1
CDR3 protein: CSVPGQGSLNEQFF

J gene: TRBJ2-7
V gene: TRBV7-9
CDR3 protein: CASSYTGGSYEQYF

J gene: TRBJ2-7
V gene: TRBV11-1
CDR3 protein: CASGSETYEQYF

J gene: TRBJ2-5
V gene: TRBV11-2
CDR3 protein: CASSPEAGNQETQYF

J gene: TRBJ2-1
V gene: TRBV28
CDR3 protein: CASSLTVNEQFF

J gene: TRBJ2-2
V gene: TRBV29-1
CDR3 protein: CSVPNTGELFF

J gene: TRBJ2-7
V gene: TRBV7-6
CDR3 protein: CASSPSGETPGYEQYF

J gene: TRBJ2-7
V gene: TRBV12-3/TRBV12-4
CDR3 protein: CASTLGSRNEQYF

J gene: TRBJ2-7
V gene: TRBV7-3
CDR3 protein: CASSLVSEGEQYF

J gene: TRBJ1-1
V gene: TRBV6-2/TRBV6-3
CDR3 protein: CASSLFETMNTEAFF

J gene: TRBJ2-7
V gene: TRBV27
CDR3 protein: CASGAGVNNYEQYF

J gene: TRBJ1-1
V gene: TRBV6-4
CDR3 protein: CASSDSGSEAFF

J gene: TRBJ1-1
V gene: TRBV7-9
CDR3 protein: CASSSTQWEAFF

J gene: TRBJ1-2
V gene: TRBV9
CDR3 protein: CASSADGTSYGYTF

J gene: TRBJ1-2
V gene: TRBV29-1
CDR3 protein: CSVRGQTYGYTF

J gene: TRBJ2-2
V gene: TRBV12-3/TRBV12-4
CDR3 protein: CASRKNTGELFF

J gene: TRBJ2-7
V gene: TRBV20-1
CDR3 protein: CSARELAAYEQYF

J gene: TRBJ1-5
V gene: TRBV7-8
CDR3 protein: CASSLRSNQPQHF

J gene: TRBJ1-1
V gene: TRBV10-2
CDR3 protein: CATHNGGGLNTEAFF

J gene: TRBJ2-1
V gene: TRBV11-2
CDR3 protein: CASSLVIGNNEQFF

J gene: TRBJ1-2
V gene: TRBV29-1
CDR3 protein: CSILEAGTNYGYTF

J gene: TRBJ2-1
V gene: TRBV11-2
CDR3 protein: CASRPGTGGHNEQFF

J gene: TRBJ2-3
V gene: TRBV7-3
CDR3 protein: CASSLIGGSTDTQYF

J gene: TRBJ2-1
V gene: TRBV28
CDR3 protein: CASSLRGNEQFF

J gene: TRBJ2-1
V gene: TRBV5-6
CDR3 protein: CASTLARGRLGNEQFF

J gene: TRBJ2-1
V gene: TRBV7-3
CDR3 protein: CASSPVYPWNEQFF

J gene: TRBJ1-1
V gene: TRBV13
CDR3 protein: CASSLWRDPNTEAFF

J gene: TRBJ2-1
V gene: TRBV5-4
CDR3 protein: CASSPRGQGINEQFF

J gene: TRBJ2-7
V gene: TRBV21-1
CDR3 protein: CASSKALGDTYEQYF

J gene: TRBJ2-3
V gene: TRBV7-2
CDR3 protein: CASSQPSGGPEDTQYF

J gene: TRBJ2-1
V gene: TRBV11-2
CDR3 protein: CASSLASGTGNEQFF

J gene: TRBJ2-1
V gene: TRBV19
CDR3 protein: CASSIGAGGGNEQFF

J gene: TRBJ2-1
V gene: TRBV23-1
CDR3 protein: CASSLDRGSYNEQFF

J gene: TRBJ2-1
V gene: TRBV10-3
CDR3 protein: CAISELGTSGTNEQFF

J gene: TRBJ2-2
V gene: TRBV5-1
CDR3 protein: CASSGLTGTNTGELFF

J gene: TRBJ1-2
V gene: TRBV12-3/TRBV12-4
CDR3 protein: CASSPAGTGVLGYTF